The 28 T cell receptor beta chains below come from one sample, sequenced in a study of OX40 agonist ivuxolimab in advanced cancers. Sequenced by immunoSEQ multiplex PCR; TCRdb stores in-frame clones only, minus some. The table includes fewer than 85,000 clones, roughly 84% detected once. Sample: CD4+ or CD8+ T cells sorted from blood, taken in a trial of the OX40 agonist ivuxolimab. The receptor source for this set is an adult with an advanced solid tumor such as melanoma, head and neck, liver or kidney cancer.

The J gene is TRBJ1-4, the V gene TRBV18; TRBD1 is a possible D gene (5 bases). This CDR3 spans 15 amino acids. The V gene's germline CDR1 is KGHSH and CDR2 LQKENI. V lost 2 bases, J lost 8 bases, and 15 bases lay in between. The CDR3 DNA reads as TGTGCCAGCTCACCAGGGCTCGGGGGTGAAGAAAAACTGTTTTTT. This translates into CASSPGLGGEEKLFF. Based on the CDR3 plus reference TRBV18 and TRBJ1-4, the full variable domain is NAGVMQNPRHLVRRRGQEARLRCSPMKGHSHVYWYRQLPEEGLKFMVYLQKENIIDESGMPKERFSAEFPKEGPSILRIQQVVRGDSAAYFCASSPGLGGEEKLFFGSGTQLSVL.

The V and J genes are TRBV10-1 and TRBJ2-2, with D unresolved. The ends were cut back, 1 base at V and 2 bases at J, with 5 bases in the middle. CDR3 length: 14 amino acids. CDR1 is WNHNN and CDR2 is SYGVQD in the germline V gene (reference sequence). DNA for the CDR3: TGCGCCAGCAGTGAGTTAAGAAACACCGGGGAGCTGTTTTTT. Protein sequence: CASSELRNTGELFF.

The gene calls are TRBV4-1 and TRBJ2-1; 12 nucleotides align to TRBD2. V was pared by 4 bases and J by 1 base, with 8 bases of the junction left unmatched. Germline loops: CDR1 MGHRA, CDR2 YSYEKL. The CDR3 length is 18 residues. The CDR3 bases are TGCGCCAGCAGCCGCCGACTAGCGGGGGTCCTATCCTACAATGAGCAGTTCTTC. Translated: CASSRRLAGVLSYNEQFF.

The chain uses TRBV5-8 and TRBJ2-7; D ambiguous. The CDR3 runs 11 residues. Germline lookup yields CDR1 SGHTS and CDR2 YDEGEE. V was cut by 2 bases and J by 3 bases, with 3 bases left in between. CDR3 DNA sequence: TGTGCCAGCAGCTTAATCTACGAGCAGTACTTC. The encoded protein is CASSLIYEQYF.

This chain uses TRBV19 with TRBJ1-2; no clear D. The germline V gene encodes CDR1 LNHDA and CDR2 SQIVND (reference sequence). V lost 4 bases, J lost 1 base, and 7 bases lay in between. The CDR3 length is 13 residues. The CDR3 here is CASSSGFNYGYTF. The CDR3 DNA reads as TGTGCCAGTAGTAGTGGGTTTAACTATGGCTACACCTTC. The variable domain in full, with the rest retrieved from reference TRBV19 and TRBJ1-2, is DGGITQSPKYLFRKEGQNVTLSCEQNLNHDAMYWYRQDPGQGLRLIYYSQIVNDFQKGDIAEGYSVSREKKESFPLTVTSAQKNPTAFYLCASSSGFNYGYTFGSGTRLTVV.

This chain links TRBV10-2 with TRBJ2-1, with D possibly TRBD1 on 6 matching bases. Germline CDR1 reads WSHSY; CDR2 reads SAAADI. V shed 6 bases and J shed 5 bases, with 14 bases lying between them. The CDR3 runs to 14 residues. CDR3 protein: CASSGRGRHNEQFF. In nucleotides, the CDR3 is TGCGCCAGCAGCGGCAGGGGTCGGCACAATGAGCAGTTCTTC.

The chain joins TRBV7-2 to TRBJ1-4; TRBD1 matches at 7 bases. CDR3 length: 15 amino acids. From germline, CDR1 is SGHTA and CDR2 FQGNSA. V lost 3 bases to trimming and J lost 9 bases; unmatched junction nucleotides: 10. The CDR3 region is CASSFDRGREQKLFF. The CDR3 nucleotides read TGTGCCAGCAGCTTCGATAGGGGGCGCGAACAAAAACTGTTTTTT.

This clone was picked up a small number of times. The V and J genes are TRBV5-1 and TRBJ1-1; no clear D gene. Per germline, CDR1 SGHRS and CDR2 YFSETQ. V lost 0 bases to trimming and J lost 3 bases, with 6 bases between them. The CDR3 is 13 residues long. The DNA of the CDR3 is TGCGCCAGCAGCTTGGACGGGTACACTGAAGCTTTCTTT. Translating it yields CASSLDGYTEAFF.

V and J are TRBV10-3 and TRBJ2-7, with TRBD2 matching over 8 bases. Germline CDR1 and CDR2: ENHRY and SYGVKD. Trimming took 10 bases from V and 6 from J; bases not matched to a gene: 8. This CDR3 has 12 amino acids. This CDR3 reads CATSGLVFEQYF. CDR3 coding DNA: TGTGCCACCTCGGGACTAGTGTTCGAGCAGTACTTC.

The V and J genes are TRBV6-5 and TRBJ2-7; TRBD1 matches 10 bases. The CDR3 contains 15 residues. With V trimmed by 0 bases and J by 6 bases, 5 bases remained unmatched. Germline loops: CDR1 MNHEY, CDR2 SVGAGI. The CDR3 region is CASSYSLTGGSEQYF. CDR3 sequence (DNA): TGTGCCAGCAGTTACTCCCTGACAGGGGGCAGCGAGCAGTACTTC.

This clone was counted only a few times. The V and J genes are TRBV5-1 and TRBJ2-5, with D perhaps matching TRBD2 (6 bases). Germline V lookup: CDR1 SGHRS, CDR2 YFSETQ. Trimming left V 7 bases short and J 4 bases short, with 14 bases between. This CDR3 is built from 13 residues. CDR3 nucleotides: TGCGCCAGCCGGGAGCCCCAAATAGAGACCCAGTACTTC. Encoded protein: CASREPQIETQYF.

The chain joins TRBV7-2 to TRBJ2-7; D not resolved. With 3 bases removed from V and 7 bases from J, the gap between germline ends came to 19 bases. The CDR3 is 15 residues long. Germline V CDR1 and CDR2: SGHTA, FQGNSA. DNA of the CDR3: TGTGCCAGCAGCTTGGGGTCTGCAGCTCGTAGGGAGCAGTACTTC. This sequence encodes CASSLGSAARREQYF.

The chain carries TRBV5-1 and TRBJ1-1, with 8 nucleotides matching TRBD1. CDR1 and CDR2 (germline): SGHRS, YFSETQ. The CDR3 is made up of 15 amino acids. V lost 2 bases to trimming and J lost 1 base; unmatched junction nucleotides: 4. The CDR3 here is CASSLPTGANTEAFF. CDR3 sequence (DNA): TGCGCCAGCAGCTTACCGACAGGGGCGAACACTGAAGCTTTCTTT. The full variable domain, its missing parts supplied by reference TRBV5-1 and TRBJ1-1, is KAGVTQTPRYLIKTRGQQVTLSCSPISGHRSVSWYQQTPGQGLQFLFEYFSETQRNKGNFPGRFSGRQFSNSRSEMNVSTLELGDSALYLCASSLPTGANTEAFFGQGTRLTVV.

The J gene is TRBJ1-4, the V gene TRBV30; tentatively, D is TRBD1 (6 bases). V lost 2 bases, J lost 7 bases, and 14 bases lay in between. CDR3 length: 14 residues. From germline, CDR1 is GTSNPN and CDR2 SVGIG (reference sequence). The DNA of the CDR3 is TGTGCCTGGAGTAGAGGACGGGGGGCTGAAAAACTGTTTTTT. This codes for CAWSRGRGAEKLFF.

The chain joins TRBV29-1 to TRBJ2-7; weak D call: TRBD1 (5 bases). Germline CDR1 is SQVTM and CDR2 is ANQGSEA. The CDR3 covers 14 residues. With 7 bases removed from V and 4 bases from J, the gap between germline ends came to 20 bases. CDR3 in amino acids: CSGVTGEGPYEQYF. DNA for the CDR3: TGCAGCGGGGTAACAGGAGAAGGTCCTTACGAGCAGTACTTC.

This rearrangement joins TRBV6-1 to TRBJ1-2; D is ambiguous. V lost 2 bases to trimming and J lost 2 bases, with 6 bases between them. The V gene's germline CDR1 is MNHNS and CDR2 SASEGT. This CDR3 has 13 amino acids. The CDR3 reads CASSEKSNYGYTF. CDR3 bases: TGTGCCAGCAGTGAAAAGTCCAACTATGGCTACACCTTC.

The rearrangement joins TRBV11-3 to TRBJ2-1, with D possibly being TRBD1 (6 bases). V lost 1 base to trimming and J lost 0 bases, with 7 bases between them. The V gene's germline CDR1 is SGHNT and CDR2 YENEEA. This CDR3 is built from 15 residues. The CDR3 here is CASSLGDISYNEQFF. In DNA, the CDR3 is TGTGCCAGCAGCTTAGGGGACATCTCCTACAATGAGCAGTTCTTC.

The gene calls are TRBV28 and TRBJ2-7; D gene ambiguous. Germline values: CDR1 MDHEN, CDR2 SYDVKM. Trimming removed 4 bases at V and 4 bases at J, with 5 bases between. This CDR3 is 11 amino acids long. The CDR3 reads CASSYGYEQYF. CDR3 coding DNA: TGTGCCAGCAGTTACGGGTACGAGCAGTACTTC. The full variable domain, completed using reference TRBV28 and TRBJ2-7, is DVKVTQSSRYLVKRTGEKVFLECVQDMDHENMFWYRQDPGLGLRLIYFSYDVKMKEKGDIPEGYSVSREKKERFSLILESASTNQTSMYLCASSYGYEQYFGPGTRLTVT.

The chain joins TRBV30 to TRBJ1-5; D might be TRBD1 (5 bases). Germline V lookup: CDR1 GTSNPN, CDR2 SVGIG (reference sequence). CDR3 length equals 14 residues. The V end was cut by 3 bases, the J end by 2 bases, with 11 bases between. CDR3 sequence reads: CAWRGLGGNQPQHF. The CDR3 coding sequence is TGTGCCTGGAGAGGGTTGGGGGGCAATCAGCCCCAGCATTTT.

This clone is a singleton in its sample. The chain uses TRBV18 and TRBJ1-2; possibly TRBD1 for D (5 bases). The CDR3 is 15 residues long. The germline CDR1 and CDR2 sequences are KGHSH and LQKENI. V was clipped by 2 bases and J by 2 bases, with 12 bases between them. CDR3 in DNA: TGTGCCAGCTCACCATATGTTCGACAGAACTATGGCTACACCTTC. Translated: CASSPYVRQNYGYTF. Combining the CDR3 with reference TRBV18 and TRBJ1-2 gives the whole variable domain NAGVMQNPRHLVRRRGQEARLRCSPMKGHSHVYWYRQLPEEGLKFMVYLQKENIIDESGMPKERFSAEFPKEGPSILRIQQVVRGDSAAYFCASSPYVRQNYGYTFGSGTRLTVV.

This sequence joins TRBV9 and TRBJ2-5; weak D call: TRBD2 (5 bases). This CDR3 is 14 amino acids long. Germline CDR1 reads SGDLS; CDR2 reads YYNGEE. V was pared by 3 bases and J by 0 bases, with 9 bases between. CDR3 coding DNA: TGTGCCAGCAGCGCTTCGGGGTACCAAGAGACCCAGTACTTC. Translated: CASSASGYQETQYF.

This chain uses TRBV7-9 with TRBJ2-7, with TRBD2 matching over 7 bases. Germline lookup yields CDR1 SEHNR and CDR2 FQNEAQ (reference sequence). The V gene end was trimmed by 6 bases and the J gene end by 2 bases; junction bases not matched to a gene: 7. This CDR3 is built from 14 residues. The CDR3 loop is CASSPRGRPYEQYF. DNA of the CDR3: TGTGCCAGCAGTCCCCGCGGGAGACCCTACGAGCAGTACTTC.

The chain recombines TRBV10-3 with TRBJ2-3; 10 positions match TRBD1. This CDR3 has 14 residues. The V segment lost 4 bases and the J segment 5 bases; nucleotides outside the gene matches: 3. CDR1 and CDR2 from the germline V gene are ENHRY and SYGVKD. The CDR3 DNA follows: TGTGCCATCAGTGGGGGACAGGGGCAAGATACGCAGTATTTT. It yields the protein CAISGGQGQDTQYF.

This sequence joins TRBV19 and TRBJ2-7; D is possibly TRBD1 or TRBD2 (5 bases each). The germline gives CDR1 LNHDA, CDR2 SQIVND (reference sequence). The CDR3 runs 13 residues. The germline V and J ends were trimmed by 2 bases and 4 bases, with 9 bases remaining between them. The CDR3: CASSIRDRYEQYF. In nucleotides, the CDR3 is TGTGCCAGTAGTATACGGGACCGATACGAGCAGTACTTC.

This clone was observed a few times. The rearrangement joins TRBV4-1 to TRBJ1-5; D gene uncertain. Germline assignment: CDR1 MGHRA and CDR2 YSYEKL. The CDR3 spans 13 residues. V was shortened by 2 bases and J by 5 bases, with 7 bases between the two germline ends. In DNA form, the CDR3 reads TGCGCCAGCAGCCAACAGGTTTATCAGCCCCAGCATTTT. It yields the protein CASSQQVYQPQHF.

This chain connects TRBV11-2 to TRBJ1-1; possible D gene TRBD1, 5 bases. This CDR3 has 13 amino acids. Germline assignment: CDR1 SGHAT and CDR2 FQNNGV. Trimming pared 1 base from V and 11 bases from J, leaving 14 bases between. DNA of the CDR3: TGTGCCAGCAGCTTAGTTGGGGGTGTGAATGCTTTCTTT. It is translated as CASSLVGGVNAFF.

The genes are TRBV7-9 and TRBJ2-1; tentative D call: TRBD1 (5 bases). Looked up from germline, CDR1 is SEHNR and CDR2 is FQNEAQ (reference sequence). The CDR3 has 13 amino acids. V was pared by 2 bases and J by 6 bases, with 8 bases between. CDR3 DNA: TGTGCCAGCAGCTTAACAGGCCCCAATGAGCAGTTCTTC. Its protein is CASSLTGPNEQFF. The full variable domain, completed using reference TRBV7-9 and TRBJ2-1, is DTGVSQNPRHKITKRGQNVTFRCDPISEHNRLYWYRQTLGQGPEFLTYFQNEAQLEKSRLLSDRFSAERPKGSFSTLEIQRTEQGDSAMYLCASSLTGPNEQFFGPGTRLTVL.

The chain is built from TRBV14 and TRBJ2-2; D unclear. Trimming cost V 4 bases and J 5 bases, with 8 bases left between them. The CDR3 runs to 13 residues. The germline gives CDR1 SGHDN, CDR2 FVKESK. The CDR3 sequence: CASSPVRTGELFF. The CDR3 DNA reads TGTGCCAGCAGCCCCGTTCGTACCGGGGAGCTGTTTTTT. The full variable domain, in which reference TRBV14 and TRBJ2-2 provide the parts outside the CDR3, is EAGVTQFPSHSVIEKGQTVTLRCDPISGHDNLYWYRRVMGKEIKFLLHFVKESKQDESGMPNNRFLAERTGGTYSTLKVQPAELEDSGVYFCASSPVRTGELFFGEGSRLTVL.